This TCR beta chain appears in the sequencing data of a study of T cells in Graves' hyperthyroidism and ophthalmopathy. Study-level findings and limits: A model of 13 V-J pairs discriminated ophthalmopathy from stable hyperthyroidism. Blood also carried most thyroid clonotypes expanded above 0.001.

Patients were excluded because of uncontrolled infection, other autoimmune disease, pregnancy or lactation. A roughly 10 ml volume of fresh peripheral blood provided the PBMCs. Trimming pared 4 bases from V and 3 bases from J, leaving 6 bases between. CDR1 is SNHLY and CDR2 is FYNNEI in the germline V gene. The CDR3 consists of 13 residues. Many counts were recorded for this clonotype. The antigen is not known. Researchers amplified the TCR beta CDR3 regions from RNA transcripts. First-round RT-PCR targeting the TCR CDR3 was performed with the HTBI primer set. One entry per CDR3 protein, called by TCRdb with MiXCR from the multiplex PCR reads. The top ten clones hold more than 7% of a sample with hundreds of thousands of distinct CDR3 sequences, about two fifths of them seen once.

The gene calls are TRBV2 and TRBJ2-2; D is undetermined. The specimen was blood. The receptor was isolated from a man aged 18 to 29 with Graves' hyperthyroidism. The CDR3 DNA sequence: TGTGCCAGCAGTGTTCCAGACACCGGGGAGCTGTTTTTT. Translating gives CASSVPDTGELFF.